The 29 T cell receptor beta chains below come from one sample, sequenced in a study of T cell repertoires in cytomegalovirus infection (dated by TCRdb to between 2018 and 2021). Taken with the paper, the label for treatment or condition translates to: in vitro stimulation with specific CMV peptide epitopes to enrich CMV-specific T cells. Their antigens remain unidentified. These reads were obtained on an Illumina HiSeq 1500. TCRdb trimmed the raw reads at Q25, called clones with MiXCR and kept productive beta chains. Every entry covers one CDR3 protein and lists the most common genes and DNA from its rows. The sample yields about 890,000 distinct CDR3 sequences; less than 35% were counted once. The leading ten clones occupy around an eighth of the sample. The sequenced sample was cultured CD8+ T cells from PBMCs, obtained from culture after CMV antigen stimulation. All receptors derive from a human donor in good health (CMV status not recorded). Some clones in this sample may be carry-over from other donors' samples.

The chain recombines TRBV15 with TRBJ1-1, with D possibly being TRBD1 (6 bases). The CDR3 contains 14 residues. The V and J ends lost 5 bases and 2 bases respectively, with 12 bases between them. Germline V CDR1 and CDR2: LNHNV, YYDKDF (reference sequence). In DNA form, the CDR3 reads TGTGCCACCAGCGCGCGGGACAAAAACACTGAAGCTTTCTTT. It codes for CATSARDKNTEAFF.

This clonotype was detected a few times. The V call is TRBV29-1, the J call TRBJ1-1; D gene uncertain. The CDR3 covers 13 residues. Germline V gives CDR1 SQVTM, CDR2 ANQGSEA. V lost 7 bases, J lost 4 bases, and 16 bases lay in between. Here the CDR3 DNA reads TGCAGCGCCGAGGCGGGAGAGGGCACTGAAGCTTTCTTT. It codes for CSAEAGEGTEAFF.

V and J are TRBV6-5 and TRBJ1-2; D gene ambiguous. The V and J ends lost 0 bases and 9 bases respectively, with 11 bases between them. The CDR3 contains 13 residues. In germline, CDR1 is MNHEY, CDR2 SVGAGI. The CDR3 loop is CASSYSTGGRYTF. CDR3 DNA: TGTGCCAGCAGTTACTCTACGGGAGGTCGCTACACCTTC.

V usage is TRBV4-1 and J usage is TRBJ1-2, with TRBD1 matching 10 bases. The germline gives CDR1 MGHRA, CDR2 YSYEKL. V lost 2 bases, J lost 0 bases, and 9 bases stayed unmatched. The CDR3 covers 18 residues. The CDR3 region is CASSQIWDRGPANYGYTF. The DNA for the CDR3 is TGCGCCAGCAGCCAAATCTGGGACAGGGGACCCGCTAACTATGGCTACACCTTC.

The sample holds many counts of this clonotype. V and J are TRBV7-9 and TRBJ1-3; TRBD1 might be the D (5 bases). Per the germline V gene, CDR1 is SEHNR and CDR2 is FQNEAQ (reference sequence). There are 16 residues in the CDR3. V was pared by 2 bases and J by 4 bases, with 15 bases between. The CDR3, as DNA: TGTGCCAGCAGCTTACCGGTGGACAAACAAGGAAACACCATATATTTT. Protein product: CASSLPVDKQGNTIYF.

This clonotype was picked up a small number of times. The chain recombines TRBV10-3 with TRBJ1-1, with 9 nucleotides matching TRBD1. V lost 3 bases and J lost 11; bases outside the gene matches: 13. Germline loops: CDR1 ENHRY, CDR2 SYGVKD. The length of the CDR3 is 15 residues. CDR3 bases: TGTGCCATCAGTGAAGGCGGACAGGGGAGATTTTCGGCTTTCTTT. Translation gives CAISEGGQGRFSAFF.

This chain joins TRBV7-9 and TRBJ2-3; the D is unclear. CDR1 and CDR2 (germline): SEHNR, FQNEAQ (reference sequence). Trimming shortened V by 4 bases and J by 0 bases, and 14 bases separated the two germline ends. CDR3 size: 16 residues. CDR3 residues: CASSSDFADSTDTQYF. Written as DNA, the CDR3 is TGTGCCAGCAGCTCCGACTTTGCTGATAGCACAGATACGCAGTATTTT.

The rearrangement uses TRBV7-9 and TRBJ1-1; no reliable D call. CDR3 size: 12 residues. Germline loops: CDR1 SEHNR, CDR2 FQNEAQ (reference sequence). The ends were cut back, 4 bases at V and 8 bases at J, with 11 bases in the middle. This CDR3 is CASSSPPEEAFF. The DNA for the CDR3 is TGTGCCAGCAGCTCTCCACCGGAGGAAGCTTTCTTT.

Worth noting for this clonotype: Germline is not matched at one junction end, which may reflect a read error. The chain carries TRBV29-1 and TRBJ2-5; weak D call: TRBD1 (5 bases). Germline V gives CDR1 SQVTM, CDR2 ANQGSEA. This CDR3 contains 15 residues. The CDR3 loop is CSVEDDETALETRYF. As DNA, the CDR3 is TGCAGCGTTGAAGATGATGAGACAGCGCTAGAGACCCGGTACTTC.

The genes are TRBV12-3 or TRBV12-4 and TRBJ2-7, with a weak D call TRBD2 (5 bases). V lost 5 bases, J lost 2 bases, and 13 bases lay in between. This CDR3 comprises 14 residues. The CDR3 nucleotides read TGTGCCAGCAGTGAGAACGGACTCGCCTACGAGCAGTACGTC. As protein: CASSENGLAYEQYV.

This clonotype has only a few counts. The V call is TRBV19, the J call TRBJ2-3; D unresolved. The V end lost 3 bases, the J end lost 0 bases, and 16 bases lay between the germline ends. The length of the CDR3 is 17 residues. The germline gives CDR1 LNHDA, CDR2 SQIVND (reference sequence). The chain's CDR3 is CASSITRSTSSTDTQYF. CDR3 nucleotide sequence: TGTGCCAGTAGTATCACGAGGAGCACCTCTAGCACAGATACGCAGTATTTT. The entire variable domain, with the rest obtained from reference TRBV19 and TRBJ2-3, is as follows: DGGITQSPKYLFRKEGQNVTLSCEQNLNHDAMYWYRQDPGQGLRLIYYSQIVNDFQKGDIAEGYSVSREKKESFPLTVTSAQKNPTAFYLCASSITRSTSSTDTQYFGPGTRLTVL.

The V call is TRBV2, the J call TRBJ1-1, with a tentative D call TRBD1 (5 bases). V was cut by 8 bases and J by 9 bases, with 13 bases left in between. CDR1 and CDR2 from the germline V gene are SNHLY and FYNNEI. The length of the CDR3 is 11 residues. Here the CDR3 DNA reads TGTGCCAGCGGCACCGGGACCAAAGCTTTCTTT. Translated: CASGTGTKAFF.

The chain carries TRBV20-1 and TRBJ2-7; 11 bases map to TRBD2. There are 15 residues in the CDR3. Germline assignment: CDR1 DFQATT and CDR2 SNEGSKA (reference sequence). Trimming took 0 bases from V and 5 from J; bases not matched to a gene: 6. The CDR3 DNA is TGCAGTGCTAGAGATAGGGCTAGCGGGGGGCACGAGCAGTACTTC. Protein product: CSARDRASGGHEQYF.

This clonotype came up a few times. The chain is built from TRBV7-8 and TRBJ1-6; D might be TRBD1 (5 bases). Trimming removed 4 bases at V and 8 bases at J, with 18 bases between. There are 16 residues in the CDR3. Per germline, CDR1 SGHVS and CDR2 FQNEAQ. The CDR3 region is CASSYRSAGSDSPLHF. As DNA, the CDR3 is TGTGCCAGCAGCTACCGCTCGGCAGGGAGTGATTCACCCCTCCACTTT. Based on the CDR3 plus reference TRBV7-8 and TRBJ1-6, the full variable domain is GAGVSQSPRYKVAKRGQDVALRCDPISGHVSLFWYQQALGQGPEFLTYFQNEAQLDKSGLPSDRFFAERPEGSVSTLKIQRTQQEDSAVYLCASSYRSAGSDSPLHFGNGTRLTVT.

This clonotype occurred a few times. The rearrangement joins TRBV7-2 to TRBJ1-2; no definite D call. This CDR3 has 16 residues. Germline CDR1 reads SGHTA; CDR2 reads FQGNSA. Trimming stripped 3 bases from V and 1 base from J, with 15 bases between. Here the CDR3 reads CASSLETYFNNYGYTF. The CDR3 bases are TGTGCCAGCAGCTTGGAGACCTACTTTAATAACTATGGCTACACCTTC.

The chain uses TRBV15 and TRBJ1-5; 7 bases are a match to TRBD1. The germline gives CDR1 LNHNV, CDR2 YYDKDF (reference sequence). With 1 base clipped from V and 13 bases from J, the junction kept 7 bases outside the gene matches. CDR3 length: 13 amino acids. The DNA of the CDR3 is TGTGCCACCAGCAGAGTTTTCAGGGGGGTACAGCATTTT. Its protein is CATSRVFRGVQHF.

CDR3 sequence: CASSFRGSLDEQYF. In nucleotides, the CDR3 is TGTGCCAGTAGTTTCAGGGGGAGCTTGGACGAGCAGTACTTC. The V and J genes are TRBV19 and TRBJ2-7, with 7 bases that match TRBD1. The trim removed 5 bases at V and 5 bases at J, leaving 9 bases unmatched. The CDR3 is made up of 14 amino acids. Germline V CDR1 and CDR2: LNHDA, SQIVND (reference sequence).

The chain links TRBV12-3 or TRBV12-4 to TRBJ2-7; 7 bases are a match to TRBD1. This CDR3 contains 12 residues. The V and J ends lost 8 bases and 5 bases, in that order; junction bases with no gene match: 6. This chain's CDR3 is CASRGTVNEQYF. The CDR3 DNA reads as TGTGCCAGCCGAGGGACAGTCAACGAGCAGTACTTC.

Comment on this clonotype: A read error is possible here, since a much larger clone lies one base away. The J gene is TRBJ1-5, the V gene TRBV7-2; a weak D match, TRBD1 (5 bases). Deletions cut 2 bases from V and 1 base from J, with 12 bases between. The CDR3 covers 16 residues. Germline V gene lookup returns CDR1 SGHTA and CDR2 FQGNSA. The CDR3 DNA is TGTGCCAGCAGCTTATGGGTCCGGGGGAGCAATCAGCCCCAGCATTTT. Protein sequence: CASSLWVRGSNQPQHF.

CDR3 sequence reads: CASSVATGSTSYNEQFF. CDR3 in DNA: TGTGCCAGCAGCGTAGCTACGGGCAGCACCTCCTACAATGAGCAGTTCTTC. The chain links TRBV9 to TRBJ2-1; no firm D call. CDR3 length: 17 residues. The germline V gene encodes CDR1 SGDLS and CDR2 YYNGEE. With 0 bases removed from V and 0 bases from J, the gap between germline ends came to 13 bases.

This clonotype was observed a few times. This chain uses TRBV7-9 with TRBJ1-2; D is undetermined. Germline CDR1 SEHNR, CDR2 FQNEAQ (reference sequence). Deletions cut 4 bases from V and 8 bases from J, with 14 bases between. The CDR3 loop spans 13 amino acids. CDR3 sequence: CASSWVSPGGYTF. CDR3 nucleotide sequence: TGTGCCAGCAGCTGGGTCTCCCCCGGGGGCTACACCTTC.

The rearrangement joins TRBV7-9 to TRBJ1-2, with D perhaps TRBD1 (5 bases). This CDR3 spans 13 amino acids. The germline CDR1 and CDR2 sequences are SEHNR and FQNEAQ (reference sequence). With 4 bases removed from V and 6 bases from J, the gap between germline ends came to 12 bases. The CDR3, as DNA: TGTGCCAGCAGCTCGGCGAGGGGTAATGGCTACACCTTC. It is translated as CASSSARGNGYTF.

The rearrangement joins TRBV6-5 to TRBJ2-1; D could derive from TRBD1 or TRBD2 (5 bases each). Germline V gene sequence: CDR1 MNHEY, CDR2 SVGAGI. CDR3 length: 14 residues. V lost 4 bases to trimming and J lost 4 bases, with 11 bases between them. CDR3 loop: CASSWDLLYNEQFF. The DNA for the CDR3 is TGTGCCAGCAGTTGGGACCTACTTTACAATGAGCAGTTCTTC.

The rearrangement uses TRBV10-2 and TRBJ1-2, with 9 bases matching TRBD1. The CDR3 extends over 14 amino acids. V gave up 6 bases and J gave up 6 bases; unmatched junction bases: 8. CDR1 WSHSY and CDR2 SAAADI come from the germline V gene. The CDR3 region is CASRDQTGGNGYTF. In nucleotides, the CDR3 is TGCGCCAGCAGGGACCAGACAGGGGGAAATGGCTACACCTTC.

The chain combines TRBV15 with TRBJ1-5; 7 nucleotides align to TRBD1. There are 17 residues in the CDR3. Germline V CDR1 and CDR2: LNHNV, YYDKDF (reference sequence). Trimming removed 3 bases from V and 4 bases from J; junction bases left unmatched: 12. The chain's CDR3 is CATSRNRGTSINQPQHF. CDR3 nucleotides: TGTGCCACCAGCAGGAACAGGGGAACCTCAATAAATCAGCCCCAGCATTTT.

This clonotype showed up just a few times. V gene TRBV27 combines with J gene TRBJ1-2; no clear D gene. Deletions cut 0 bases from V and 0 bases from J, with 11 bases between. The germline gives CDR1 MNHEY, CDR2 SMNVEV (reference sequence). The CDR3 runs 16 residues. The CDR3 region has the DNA TGTGCCAGCAGTTTATCCAGGACGGGCGCTAACTATGGCTACACCTTC. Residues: CASSLSRTGANYGYTF.

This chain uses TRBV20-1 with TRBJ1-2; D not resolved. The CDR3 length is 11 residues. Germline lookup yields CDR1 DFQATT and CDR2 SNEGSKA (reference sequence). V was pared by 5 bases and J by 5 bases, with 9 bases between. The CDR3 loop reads CSALYSYGYTF. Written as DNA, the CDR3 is TGCAGTGCTCTATATTCGTATGGCTACACCTTC.

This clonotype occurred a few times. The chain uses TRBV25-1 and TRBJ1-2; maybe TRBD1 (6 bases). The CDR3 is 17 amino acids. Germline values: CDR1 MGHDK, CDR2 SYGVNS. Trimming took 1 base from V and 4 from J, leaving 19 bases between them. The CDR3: CASSEFFLGLTGYGYTF. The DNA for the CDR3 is TGTGCCAGCAGTGAATTCTTCTTGGGGTTGACAGGCTATGGCTACACCTTC.

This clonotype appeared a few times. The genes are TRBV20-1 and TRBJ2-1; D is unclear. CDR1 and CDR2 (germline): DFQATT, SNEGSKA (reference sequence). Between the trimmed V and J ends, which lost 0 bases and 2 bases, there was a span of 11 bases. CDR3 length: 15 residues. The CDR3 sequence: CSARDQYLAYNEQFF. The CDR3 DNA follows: TGCAGTGCTAGAGATCAGTACCTAGCCTACAATGAGCAGTTCTTC.